Following are 27 T cell receptor beta chains from one sample sequenced in a study of immune characterization of retroperitoneal liposarcoma. MiXCR, applied by TCRdb to the PCR reads, yields one record per CDR3 protein. The profile covers 7,900 or so distinct CDR3 sequences, with about 38% appearing a single time and about 16% taken by the ten largest. Sequencing used tumor tissue. The receptors here all came from a male donor with retroperitoneal liposarcoma.

This clonotype was counted between two and nine times. The rearrangement links TRBV7-2 to TRBJ2-1; no reliable D call. Germline values: CDR1 SGHTA, CDR2 FQGNSA. CDR3 size: 15 residues. The V and J ends lost 7 bases and 1 base respectively, with 14 bases between them. CDR3 loop: CASNSRWVSYNEQFF. In DNA, the CDR3 is TGTGCCAGCAATTCCCGGTGGGTTTCCTACAATGAGCAGTTCTTC.

V gene TRBV27 combines with J gene TRBJ1-2; no firm D call. With 4 bases removed from V and 2 bases from J, the gap between germline ends came to 8 bases. Per germline, CDR1 MNHEY and CDR2 SMNVEV (reference sequence). The CDR3 covers 13 residues. In DNA, the CDR3 is TGTGCCAGCAGTTCCCTAGGGAACTATGGCTACACCTTC. Translation gives CASSSLGNYGYTF.

By proportion, this clonotype is medium-sized. The chain carries TRBV7-2 and TRBJ2-5; D perhaps matches TRBD2 (6 bases). Per the germline V gene, CDR1 is SGHTA and CDR2 is FQGNSA. This CDR3 is built from 14 residues. The germline V and J ends were trimmed by 1 base and 7 bases, with 13 bases remaining between them. CDR3 nucleotide sequence: TGTGCCAGCAGCTTAGAGGATTGGCGGGGGACCCAGTACTTC. Amino acids: CASSLEDWRGTQYF.

The chain joins TRBV5-4 to TRBJ2-1; 8 bases map to TRBD2. Unmatched junction bases numbered 6, after V lost 1 base and J lost 6 bases. CDR1 and CDR2 from the germline V gene are SGHNT and YYREEE (reference sequence). This CDR3 region has 15 residues. CDR3 sequence (DNA): TGTGCCAGCAGCTTGCGTACTAGCGGCAGCAATGAGCAGTTCTTC. Its protein product is CASSLRTSGSNEQFF. Full variable domain (remainder filled in from reference TRBV5-4 and TRBJ2-1): ETGVTQSPTHLIKTRGQQVTLRCSSQSGHNTVSWYQQALGQGPQFIFQYYREEENGRGNFPPRFSGLQFPNYSSELNVNALELDDSALYLCASSLRTSGSNEQFFGPGTRLTVL.

The rearrangement uses TRBV10-2 and TRBJ2-1, with D unresolved. The germline CDR1 and CDR2 sequences are WSHSY and SAAADI. This CDR3 is built from 13 residues. Trimming took off 8 bases at V and 8 bases at J, with 16 bases between the two ends. CDR3: CASLSADGDEQFF. CDR3 nucleotides: TGCGCCAGCCTTTCGGCAGATGGGGATGAGCAGTTCTTC.

By share, this clonotype ranks as medium-sized (0.01 to 0.1%). The rearrangement joins TRBV7-2 to TRBJ2-7; D is uncertain. Deletions cut 5 bases from V and 1 base from J, with 12 bases between. The CDR3 extends over 14 amino acids. Germline V CDR1 and CDR2: SGHTA, FQGNSA. CDR3 nucleotides: TGTGCCAGCAGCCCCTGGACCATTTCCTACGAGCAGTACTTC. Translating it yields CASSPWTISYEQYF. Full variable domain (remainder filled in from reference TRBV7-2 and TRBJ2-7): GAGVSQSPSNKVTEKGKDVELRCDPISGHTALYWYRQSLGQGLEFLIYFQGNSAPDKSGLPSDRFSAERTGGSVSTLTIQRTQQEDSAVYLCASSPWTISYEQYFGPGTRLTVT.

This clonotype has only one observation. The V and J genes are TRBV10-2 and TRBJ2-5, with 8 bases lining up with TRBD2. This CDR3 comprises 13 residues. Germline V gene sequence: CDR1 WSHSY, CDR2 SAAADI. With 3 bases clipped from V and 4 bases from J, the junction kept 1 base outside the gene matches. CDR3 in DNA: TGCGCCAGCAGTGAAAGCGGGAGAGAGACCCAGTACTTC. Protein: CASSESGRETQYF.

The chain links TRBV12-3 or TRBV12-4 to TRBJ2-1, with D maybe TRBD1 (5 bases). TRBJ2-7 matches the DNA end more closely, so the J call is doubtful. CDR3 length: 15 amino acids. The CDR3 here is CASSLGVSHDNEQYF. In nucleotides, the CDR3 is TGTGCCAGCAGTCTAGGGGTCAGCCACGACAATGAGCAGTACTTC.

This clonotype was counted between two and nine times. The rearrangement links TRBV11-3 to TRBJ2-1, with D perhaps matching TRBD1 (6 bases). Trimming removed 2 bases from V and 3 bases from J, with 11 bases in between. This CDR3 region has 15 residues. Germline V CDR1 and CDR2: SGHNT, YENEEA. The CDR3 coding sequence is TGTGCCAGCAGCTTAAAGGGGGACCTCTACAATGAGCAGTTCTTC. Protein: CASSLKGDLYNEQFF.

The rearrangement links TRBV10-1 to TRBJ2-1, with no clear D. The CDR3 has 14 amino acids. In germline, CDR1 is WNHNN, CDR2 SYGVQD (reference sequence). With 5 bases removed from V and 0 bases from J, the gap between germline ends came to 8 bases. This CDR3 is CASSLGSSYNEQFF. The CDR3 DNA sequence: TGCGCCAGCAGTCTAGGAAGCTCCTACAATGAGCAGTTCTTC.

This clonotype was seen a few times. CDR3 bases: TGTGCCAGCAGCCACAGCGGACGGGACGGAACGCAGTATTTT. Its protein product is CASSHSGRDGTQYF. The chain has TRBV7-6 and TRBJ2-3; D tentatively fits TRBD1 or TRBD2 (5 bases each). The germline V gene encodes CDR1 SGHVS and CDR2 FNYEAQ. The V end was cut by 5 bases, the J end by 9 bases, with 18 bases between. This CDR3 is built from 14 residues.

CDR3 region: CASSDNQETQYF. DNA of the CDR3: TGCGCCAGCAGTGACAACCAAGAGACCCAGTACTTC. This chain links TRBV10-1 with TRBJ2-5; D ambiguous. The V gene lost 3 bases and the J gene lost 0 bases, with 2 bases spanning the gap. The germline gives CDR1 WNHNN, CDR2 SYGVQD (reference sequence). The CDR3 covers 12 residues.

Comments on this clonotype: The CDR3 carries no conserved terminal phenylalanine or tryptophan, so it likely arises from a read error. The chain combines TRBV6-1 with TRBJ2-3, with 10 bases that match TRBD1. The CDR3 totals 16 residues. The J segment lost 6 bases and the V segment lost 1 base, leaving 7 bases of the junction unmatched. Looked up from germline, CDR1 is MNHNS and CDR2 is SASEGT. CDR3 sequence reads: CASSEGGTGVSDTQYS. The CDR3 DNA is TGTGCCAGCAGTGAAGGTGGGACAGGGGTGAGTGATACGCAGTATTCT.

This clonotype is termed medium-sized. This rearrangement joins TRBV12-3 or TRBV12-4 to TRBJ2-1; possible D gene TRBD2, 6 bases. The J call is doubtful: the DNA matches TRBJ2-7 better. This CDR3 region has 16 residues. CDR3 amino acids: CASSSFSGLSYNEQYF. The CDR3 DNA sequence: TGTGCCAGCAGTAGCTTTAGCGGCCTCTCCTACAATGAGCAGTACTTC.

This clonotype is termed medium-sized (0.01 to 0.1%). The J gene is TRBJ2-1, the V gene TRBV6-1; the match to TRBD1 covers 11 bases. The germline V gene has CDR1 MNHNS and CDR2 SASEGT. V dropped 3 bases and J dropped 5; count of bases not matched to a gene: 3. The CDR3 length is 15 residues. CDR3 residues: CASSDGTGGHNEQFF. CDR3 DNA: TGTGCCAGCAGTGATGGGACAGGGGGTCACAATGAGCAGTTCTTC.

J is TRBJ1-1 and V is TRBV6-1; D is perhaps TRBD1 (5 bases). V lost 6 bases, J lost 2 bases, and 13 bases lay in between. This CDR3 is 14 amino acids long. The V gene's germline CDR1 is MNHNS and CDR2 SASEGT. The CDR3 spells CASRQGAGNTEAFF. In DNA form, the CDR3 reads TGTGCCAGCAGACAAGGGGCAGGAAACACTGAAGCTTTCTTT.

The chain combines TRBV6-1 with TRBJ2-1; D is unclear. This CDR3 has 14 residues. Germline-derived CDR1 and CDR2 are MNHNS and SASEGT. Trimming took off 1 base at V and 6 bases at J, with 10 bases between the two ends. The CDR3: CASSEVRPPNEQFF. Here the CDR3 DNA reads TGTGCCAGCAGTGAAGTACGCCCGCCCAATGAGCAGTTCTTC.

In the case of this clonotype: The CDR3 end shows no conserved phenylalanine or tryptophan, and so a read error is likely. No DNA is shown, since the ends of the CDR3 on it are uncertain; the CDR3 is the one TCRdb lists. This chain connects TRBV6-8 to TRBJ2-3; the table's D call TRBD2 went unverified against the DNA. The length of the CDR3 is 17 amino acids, counting both ends. The germline gives CDR1 MNHGY, CDR2 SAAAGT. The CDR3: CASTDLGGGLEATSSSS.

This clonotype has a handful of counts. The gene calls are TRBV6-1 and TRBJ2-6, with D possibly TRBD1 on 6 matching bases. The V end was cut by 6 bases, the J end by 1 base, with 10 bases between. In germline, CDR1 is MNHNS, CDR2 SASEGT. The CDR3 loop spans 15 amino acids. This chain's CDR3 is CASSIQGSGANVLTF. Here the CDR3 DNA reads TGTGCCAGCAGCATACAGGGTTCTGGGGCCAACGTCCTGACTTTC.

Concerning this clonotype: At one end, the junction sequence differs from germline, possibly due to a read error. The chain links TRBV5-3 to TRBJ2-4; D is ambiguous. TRBV5-3 is labeled an ORF, and its function is uncertain. The CDR3 consists of 17 residues. The CDR3 protein is CASSLWDWTSSYNEQYF. In nucleotides, the CDR3 is TGTGCCAGCAGCTTGTGGGATTGGACGAGCTCCTACAATGAGCAGTACTTC.

The table lists this clonotype with a few counts. This sequence joins TRBV6-1 and TRBJ1-1; tentatively, D is TRBD1 (5 bases). V gave up 7 bases and J gave up 0 bases, with 12 bases separating them. CDR1 is MNHNS, CDR2 SASEGT, per germline. This CDR3 region has 14 residues. Here the CDR3 DNA reads TGTGCCAGCAAACTAGGGACGATGAACACTGAAGCTTTCTTT. It is translated as CASKLGTMNTEAFF.

The chain uses TRBV11-2 and TRBJ2-1; the D gene is possibly TRBD2 (6 bases). Between the trimmed V and J ends, which lost 1 base and 13 bases, there was a span of 26 bases. Looked up from germline, CDR1 is SGHAT and CDR2 is FQNNGV. This CDR3 is built from 17 residues. In nucleotides, the CDR3 is TGTGCCAGCAGCTTAGGAATTCGAGGAGACGGTCGGGAGACCCAGTTCTTC. Its protein product is CASSLGIRGDGRETQFF.

This clonotype has only one observation. The chain uses TRBV7-2 and TRBJ2-1, with 7 nucleotides matching TRBD2. The J call is in doubt because the DNA end fits TRBJ2-7 better. The germline gives CDR1 SGHTA, CDR2 FQGNSA. This CDR3 has 15 residues. The CDR3 DNA is TGTGCCAGCAGCGTCCCTAGCGGAACTCTCCGGGAGCAGTACTTC. Encoded protein: CASSVPSGTLREQYF.

The rearrangement uses TRBV10-2 and TRBJ2-5, with a tentative D call TRBD2 (7 bases). The J call may not be correct, given that the DNA end is closer to TRBJ2-1. CDR1 and CDR2 (germline): WSHSY, SAAADI. The CDR3 is made up of 14 amino acids. In DNA form, the CDR3 reads TGCGCCAGCAGTGAAGGGGGGGGTTTTAATGAGCAGTTCTTC. Translating gives CASSEGGGFNEQFF.

This clonotype was counted once. CDR3: CASSTHGAGAGSSYNSPLHF. The CDR3, as DNA: TGTGCCAGCAGTACTCATGGGGCAGGGGCTGGAAGCTCCTATAATTCACCCCTCCACTTT. The rearrangement joins TRBV6-5 to TRBJ1-6, with D possibly matching TRBD1 (6 bases). The CDR3 has 20 amino acids. V lost 5 bases to trimming and J lost 0 bases, with 23 bases between them. CDR1 is MNHEY and CDR2 is SVGAGI in the germline V gene.

This clonotype is deemed medium-sized (0.01 to 0.1%). The gene calls are TRBV6-1 and TRBJ2-4; a possible D gene is TRBD2 (5 bases). The end of the DNA is better explained by TRBJ2-7, so the J call may be wrong. CDR3 length: 13 amino acids. Germline V lookup: CDR1 MNHNS, CDR2 SASEGT. The DNA of the CDR3 is TGTGCTTCCGCCGAGGGCAGCTCCTACGAGCAGTACTTC. It is translated as CASAEGSSYEQYF.

The CDR3 bases are TGTGCCAGCAGTGAACAACCTCCAGCGGGGGGCTCCTACAATGAGCAGTTCTTC. Translating it yields CASSEQPPAGGSYNEQFF. The chain recombines TRBV6-1 with TRBJ2-1; the match to TRBD2 covers 9 bases. With 2 bases clipped from V and 0 bases from J, the junction kept 8 bases outside the gene matches. Germline CDR1 is MNHNS and CDR2 is SASEGT. CDR3 length: 18 residues.